Below, 14 T cell receptor beta chains from the same sample are listed, as sequenced in a study of blood T cell repertoires in COVID-19. Using immunoSEQ multiplex PCR, the repertoire was profiled, and TCRdb retains in-frame clones only, with some absent. The sample lists 200,000 to 300,000 clones, about 86% occurring once. The sequenced material came from peripheral blood. These receptors all come from a man aged 25 to 40 with active or convalescent COVID-19.

CDR3 DNA sequence: TGTGCCAGCAGCTTAGAACTCGCAGGCTCCTACGAGCAGTACTTC. It yields the protein CASSLELAGSYEQYF. This chain links TRBV11-2 with TRBJ2-7; D remains ambiguous. Germline V CDR1 and CDR2: SGHAT, FQNNGV. V lost 0 bases and J lost 0, with 9 bases in between. The CDR3 sequence is 15 residues long. Variable domain in full (rest from reference TRBV11-2 and TRBJ2-7): EAGVAQSPRYKIIEKRQSVAFWCNPISGHATLYWYQQILGQGPKLLIQFQNNGVVDDSQLPKDRFSAERLKGVDSTLKIQPAKLEDSAVYLCASSLELAGSYEQYFGPGTRLTVT.

The rearrangement links TRBV15 to TRBJ1-2; 8 nucleotides line up with TRBD1. CDR1 is LNHNV and CDR2 is YYDKDF in the germline V gene (reference sequence). CDR3 length equals 15 residues. The J segment lost 4 bases and the V segment lost 1 base, leaving 5 bases of the junction unmatched. The CDR3 here is CATSRADRALYGYTF. CDR3 DNA: TGTGCCACCAGCAGAGCGGACAGGGCCCTCTATGGCTACACCTTC.

The chain joins TRBV11-2 to TRBJ2-7; TRBD1 matches at 10 bases. CDR1 is SGHAT and CDR2 is FQNNGV in the germline V gene. This CDR3 has 16 amino acids. V lost 1 base, J lost 6 bases, and 9 bases stayed unmatched. The CDR3 region is CASSLGWGQGFSEQYF. CDR3 DNA: TGTGCCAGCAGCTTAGGATGGGGACAGGGGTTCTCCGAGCAGTACTTC. Using reference TRBV11-2 and TRBJ2-7 for the parts outside the CDR3, the full variable domain is EAGVAQSPRYKIIEKRQSVAFWCNPISGHATLYWYQQILGQGPKLLIQFQNNGVVDDSQLPKDRFSAERLKGVDSTLKIQPAKLEDSAVYLCASSLGWGQGFSEQYFGPGTRLTVT.

The gene calls are TRBV7-8 and TRBJ2-7, with D possibly being TRBD1 (5 bases). Between the trimmed V and J ends, which lost 5 bases and 2 bases, there was a span of 13 bases. The CDR3 totals 14 residues. The germline V gene encodes CDR1 SGHVS and CDR2 FQNEAQ. CDR3 residues: CASSLPTATYEQYF. The CDR3 coding sequence is TGTGCCAGCAGCCTGCCGACAGCTACCTACGAGCAGTACTTC.

A remark on this clone: Relative to the germline gene, one junction end is altered; a read error may explain this. The chain has TRBV5-8 and TRBJ1-2; 7 positions agree with TRBD1. Germline V gene data show CDR1 as SGHTS and CDR2 as YDEGEE. CDR3 length: 11 residues. The CDR3 DNA is TGTGCCAGCAGCTTCACAGGGGCCGGGATCTTC. As protein: CASSFTGAGIF.

The rearrangement uses TRBV18 and TRBJ1-6; 8 positions agree with TRBD1. This CDR3 contains 14 residues. Germline V CDR1 and CDR2: KGHSH, LQKENI. V lost 4 bases and J lost 9; bases outside the gene matches: 5. CDR3 loop: CASSQGQEVSPLHF. CDR3 nucleotides: TGTGCCAGCTCACAGGGACAGGAAGTTTCACCCCTCCACTTT.

The J gene is TRBJ1-2, the V gene TRBV9; unclear D gene. The germline V gene has CDR1 SGDLS and CDR2 YYNGEE. V was clipped by 4 bases and J by 2 bases, with 15 bases between them. There are 15 residues in the CDR3. CDR3 DNA: TGTGCCAGCAGCCCCCCCAGGCACCCAAACTATGGCTACACCTTC. Translating gives CASSPPRHPNYGYTF.

V gene TRBV19 combines with J gene TRBJ1-2; possible D gene TRBD1, 6 bases. V lost 2 bases and J 8 bases, leaving 18 bases between the germline ends. Germline V gene sequence: CDR1 LNHDA, CDR2 SQIVND (reference sequence). There are 15 residues in the CDR3. CDR3 sequence: CASSITRDTSRGYTF. The CDR3 region has the DNA TGTGCCAGTAGTATAACCCGGGACACAAGCCGGGGCTACACCTTC.

V and J are TRBV18 and TRBJ1-1; 8 bases match TRBD1. Germline V CDR1 and CDR2: KGHSH, LQKENI. This CDR3 region has 15 residues. The V and J ends lost 4 bases and 0 bases, in that order; junction bases with no gene match: 4. This CDR3 reads CASSHSDRVNTEAFF. DNA for the CDR3: TGTGCCAGCTCACACTCGGACAGGGTGAACACTGAAGCTTTCTTT.

The chain is built from TRBV7-3 and TRBJ2-2; 10 positions agree with TRBD2. The germline gives CDR1 SGHTA, CDR2 FQGTGA. Losses at the gene ends were 2 bases for V and 5 bases for J; bases not matched to a gene: 8. This CDR3 spans 17 amino acids. CDR3 coding DNA: TGTGCCAGCAGCTTAGGTCTAACTAGCGGGGATACCGGGGAGCTGTTTTTT. This sequence encodes CASSLGLTSGDTGELFF.

This chain links TRBV4-3 with TRBJ1-4, with D perhaps TRBD1 (6 bases). CDR1 is LGHNA and CDR2 is YSLEER in the germline V gene. This CDR3 has 13 residues. The germline V and J ends were trimmed by 2 bases and 8 bases, with 9 bases remaining between them. CDR3 in amino acids: CASSQLQGEKLFF. CDR3 sequence (DNA): TGCGCCAGCAGCCAACTCCAGGGGGAAAAACTGTTTTTT.

The chain links TRBV12-3 or TRBV12-4 to TRBJ1-2; 8 bases are a match to TRBD1. The length of the CDR3 is 12 residues. V gave up 8 bases and J gave up 6 bases; unmatched junction bases: 5. Written as DNA, the CDR3 is TGTGCCAGCCGGGACAGGTTCCATGGCTACACCTTC. The encoded protein is CASRDRFHGYTF.

Here the CDR3 DNA reads TGTGCCAGCAGCTTAGACGGACTAGCCACCTACGAGCAGTACTTC. This codes for CASSLDGLATYEQYF. The rearrangement joins TRBV11-2 to TRBJ2-7; 8 bases fit TRBD2. The CDR3 is 15 residues long. Trimming removed 0 bases from V and 2 bases from J; junction bases left unmatched: 3. The germline V gene encodes CDR1 SGHAT and CDR2 FQNNGV.

The chain couples TRBV6-2 or TRBV6-3 to TRBJ2-1; 7 nucleotides match TRBD1. CDR1 is MNHEY and CDR2 is SVGEGT in the germline V gene. J was trimmed by 4 bases and V by 6 bases; bases with no gene match: 9. The CDR3 is 15 amino acids. The CDR3 is CASSPRTGVYNEQFF. In DNA, the CDR3 is TGTGCCAGCAGCCCCCGGACAGGAGTTTACAATGAGCAGTTCTTC.